This TCR beta chain is from a study of CD8 T cells in Susac syndrome. Study-level findings and limits: As acknowledged by the study, its TCR sequencing and HLA analysis included a relatively small number of individuals.

CD8+ and CD4+ T cells from blood underwent TCR beta sequencing, which was carried out in a high-throughput format. In the multiple sclerosis control group, patients were treatment-naive and had stable or active relapsing-remitting disease. The V and J ends lost 1 base and 1 base respectively, with 11 bases between them. CDR1 and CDR2 (germline): MGHRA, YSYEKL. The CDR3 contains 16 residues. The RNA input was roughly 0.45 to 1 ug, and it was reverse transcribed with random hexamers. Amplification of the TCR beta CDR3 was carried out by immunoSEQ multiplex PCR, which spanned a total of 54 Vbeta and 13 Jbeta segments. TCRdb processed the immunoSEQ multiplex PCR reads anew with MiXCR; each CDR3 protein has one entry. There are about 250,000 distinct CDR3 sequences in the sample; 93% occur only once, and 0.06% to 0.08% lies in the top ten. As for this clonotype: No antigen is known for it.

V is TRBV4-1 and J is TRBJ1-3, with D hard to call. Input material: CD4+ T cells from PBMCs. The receptor was derived from a human donor with multiple sclerosis. The CDR3 protein is CASSQVGIISGNTIYF. The DNA for the CDR3 is TGCGCCAGCAGCCAAGTAGGCATAATTTCTGGAAACACCATATATTTT.